This T cell receptor beta chain was captured by sequencing in a study of blood T cell repertoires in COVID-19. Looking at the study overall: From T cells, B-cell-depleted T cells, or PBMCs came the material, which was cDNA or gDNA.

In the original workflow: Scientists estimated how many nucleated cells there were by amplifying reference gene primers. Data came from immunoSEQ multiplex PCR; TCRdb stores just in-frame clones and leaves some out. D and trimming were read from the DNA, whereas the V and J calls and clone size are those reported in that table. The sample contains some 290,000 clones, 83% of which appear only once. Trimming took off 6 bases at V and 6 bases at J, with 12 bases between the two ends. The CDR3 length is 12 residues. This clone was found once. The chain carries TRBV12-3 or TRBV12-4 and TRBJ2-7, with a possible D match to TRBD1 (6 bases). Sequenced: peripheral blood. The source of this sequence is a man between 60 and 70 years old who had recovered from COVID-19. The CDR3 protein is CASRKQGREQYF. CDR3 DNA: TGTGCCAGCAGGAAACAGGGACGCGAGCAGTACTTC.